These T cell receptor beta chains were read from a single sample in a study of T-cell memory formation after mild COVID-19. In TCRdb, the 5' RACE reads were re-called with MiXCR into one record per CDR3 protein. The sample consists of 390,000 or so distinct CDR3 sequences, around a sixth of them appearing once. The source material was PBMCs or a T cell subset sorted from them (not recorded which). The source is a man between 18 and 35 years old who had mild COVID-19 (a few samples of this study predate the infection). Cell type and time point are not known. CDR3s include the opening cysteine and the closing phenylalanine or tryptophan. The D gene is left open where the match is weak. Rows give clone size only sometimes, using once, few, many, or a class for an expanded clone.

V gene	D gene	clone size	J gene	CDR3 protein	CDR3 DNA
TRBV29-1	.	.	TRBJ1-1	CSVVEGLTEAFF	TGCAGCGTTGTAGAGGGTCTGACTGAAGCTTTCTTT
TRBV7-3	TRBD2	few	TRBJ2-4	CASSRTSGGSKNIQYF	TGTGCCAGCAGCCGTACTAGCGGGGGGTCCAAAAACATTCAGTACTTC
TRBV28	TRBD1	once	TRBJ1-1	CASSFAGQGNTEAFF	TGTGCCAGCAGTTTCGCGGGACAGGGGAACACTGAAGCTTTCTTT
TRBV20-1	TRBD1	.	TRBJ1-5	CSARETGDQPQHF	TGCAGTGCTAGGGAGACAGGGGATCAGCCCCAGCATTTT
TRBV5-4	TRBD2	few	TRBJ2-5	CASSLGGLAEETQYF	TGTGCCAGCAGCCTGGGAGGACTAGCGGAAGAGACCCAGTACTTC
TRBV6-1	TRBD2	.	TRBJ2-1	CASSARGTSAYNEQFF	TGTGCCAGCAGTGCTCGGGGAACTAGCGCCTACAATGAGCAGTTCTTC
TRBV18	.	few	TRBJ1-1	CASSPIEVVNTEAFF	TGTGCCAGCTCACCAATAGAGGTTGTGAACACTGAAGCTTTCTTT
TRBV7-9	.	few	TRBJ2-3	CASSRRGIRVSSTDTQYF	TGTGCCAGCAGTCGTAGGGGGATTCGGGTTTCTAGCACAGATACGCAGTATTTT
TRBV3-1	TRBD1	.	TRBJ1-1	CASSQGGTAKAFF	TGTGCCAGCAGCCAAGGAGGGACAGCCAAAGCTTTCTTT
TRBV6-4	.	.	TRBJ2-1	CASSDSRGMNEQFF	TGTGCCAGCAGTGACTCGAGAGGGATGAATGAGCAGTTCTTC
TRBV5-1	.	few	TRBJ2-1	CASSGMGEQFF	TGCGCCAGCAGCGGAATGGGTGAGCAGTTCTTC
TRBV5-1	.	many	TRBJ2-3	CASSYVGSGTDTQYF	TGCGCCAGCAGCTATGTCGGGAGCGGCACAGATACGCAGTATTTT
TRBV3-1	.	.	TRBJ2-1	CASSQGLGGYNEQFF	TGTGCCAGCAGCCAAGGTTTGGGGGGCTACAATGAGCAGTTCTTC
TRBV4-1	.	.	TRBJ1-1	CASSQAVASGDEAFF	TGCGCCAGCAGCCAGGCGGTAGCCTCAGGAGATGAAGCTTTCTTT
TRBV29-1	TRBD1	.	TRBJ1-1	CSDRQGVYTEAFF	TGCAGCGACCGACAGGGTGTATATACTGAAGCTTTCTTT
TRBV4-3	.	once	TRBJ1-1	CASSQQGWDTEAFF	TGCGCCAGCAGCCAACAGGGTTGGGACACTGAAGCTTTCTTT
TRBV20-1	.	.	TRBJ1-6	CSARDPDGLRPLHF	TGCAGTGCTAGAGATCCGGACGGCTTAAGACCCCTCCACTTT
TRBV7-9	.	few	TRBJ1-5	CASSFQGGLANQPQHF	TGTGCCAGCAGCTTTCAGGGCGGACTCGCCAATCAGCCCCAGCATTTT
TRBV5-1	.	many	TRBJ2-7	CASSSGQPGDEQYF	TGCGCCAGCAGCTCGGGACAGCCGGGGGACGAGCAGTACTTC
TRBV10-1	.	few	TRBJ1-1	CASSDRGTGAFF	TGCGCCAGCAGTGACCGGGGCACTGGGGCTTTCTTT
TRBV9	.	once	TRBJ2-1	CASSVAPRGGDEQFF	TGTGCCAGCAGCGTAGCCCCCCGGGGCGGAGATGAGCAGTTCTTC
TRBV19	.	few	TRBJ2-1	CASRIGTNEQFF	TGTGCCAGTAGAATCGGCACAAATGAGCAGTTCTTC
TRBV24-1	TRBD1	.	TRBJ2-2	CATSDATGSLTGELFF	TGTGCCACCAGTGATGCGACAGGGTCCCTAACCGGGGAGCTGTTTTTT
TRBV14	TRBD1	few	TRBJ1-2	CASSQRQGVNGYTF	TGTGCCAGCAGCCAGCGACAGGGAGTCAATGGCTACACCTTC
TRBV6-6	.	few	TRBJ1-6	CASSYSAFFPNNSPLHF	TGTGCCAGCAGTTACTCAGCATTTTTCCCCAATAATTCACCCCTCCACTTT
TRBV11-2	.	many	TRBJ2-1	CASSLVIDHNEQFF	TGTGCCAGCAGCTTAGTAATCGACCACAATGAGCAGTTCTTC
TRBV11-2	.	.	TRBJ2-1	CASSLVAFDEQFF	TGTGCCAGCAGCTTAGTTGCTTTTGATGAGCAGTTCTTC
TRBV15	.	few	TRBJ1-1	CATSRDSPDRTNTEAFF	TGTGCCACCAGCAGAGATTCACCCGACAGGACGAACACTGAAGCTTTCTTT
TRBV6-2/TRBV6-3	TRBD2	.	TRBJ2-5	CASSYPIPGLAGGEVLEETQYF	TGTGCCAGCAGTTACCCGATACCGGGACTAGCGGGGGGGGAGGTGTTAGAAGAGACCCAGTACTTC
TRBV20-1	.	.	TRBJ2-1	CSAGTASNEQFF	TGCAGTGCTGGCACAGCATCCAATGAGCAGTTCTTC
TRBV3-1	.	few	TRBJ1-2	CASSPSGQEDYGYTF	TGTGCCAGCAGCCCCTCAGGGCAGGAAGACTATGGCTACACCTTC
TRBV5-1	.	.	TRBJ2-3	CASRSGASSIHF	TGCGCCAGCAGATCTGGGGCTAGTAGTATTCATTTT
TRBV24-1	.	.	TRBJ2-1	CATSDYTGLEGDWFF	TGTGCCACCAGTGATTACACAGGGTTGGAGGGGGACTGGTTCTTC
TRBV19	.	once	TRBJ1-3	CASSRTIGVLPGNTIYF	TGTGCCAGTAGTAGAACAATCGGGGTATTGCCTGGAAACACCATATATTTT
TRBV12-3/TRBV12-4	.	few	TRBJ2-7	CASSFRAYEQYF	TGTGCCAGCAGTTTCAGGGCCTACGAGCAGTACTTC
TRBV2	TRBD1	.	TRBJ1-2	CASYSPNRDRGEGYTF	TGTGCCAGCTACTCCCCTAACCGGGACAGGGGGGAGGGCTACACCTTC
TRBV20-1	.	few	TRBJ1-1	CSAIKRVNTEAFF	TGCAGTGCTATCAAACGGGTGAACACTGAAGCTTTCTTT
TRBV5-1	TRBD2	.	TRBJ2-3	CASSLIAGWDLTDTQYF	TGCGCCAGCAGCTTAATAGCGGGGTGGGACCTCACAGATACGCAGTATTTT
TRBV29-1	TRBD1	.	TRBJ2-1	CSVAGTGNYNEQFF	TGCAGCGTAGCCGGGACAGGGAATTACAATGAGCAGTTCTTC
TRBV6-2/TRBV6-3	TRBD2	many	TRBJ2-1	CASSYGRGGRDEQFF	TGTGCCAGCAGTTACGGTCGGGGGGGCAGGGATGAGCAGTTCTTC
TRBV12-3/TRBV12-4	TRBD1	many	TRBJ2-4	CASSPPRRTGGAKNIQYF	TGTGCCAGCAGTCCTCCCCGTCGGACAGGGGGAGCCAAAAACATTCAGTACTTC
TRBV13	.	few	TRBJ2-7	CASSPRGGRYEQYF	TGTGCCAGCAGCCCGAGGGGGGGGCGGTACGAGCAGTACTTC
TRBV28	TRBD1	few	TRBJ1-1	CASIDRGRDTEAFF	TGTGCCAGCATCGACAGGGGGCGGGATACTGAAGCTTTCTTT
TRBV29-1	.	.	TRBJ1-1	CSAGLDRLAFF	TGCAGCGCCGGCCTCGATCGGCTTGCTTTCTTT
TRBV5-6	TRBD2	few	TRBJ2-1	CASSLRGGASYNEQFF	TGTGCCAGCAGCTTGCGCGGGGGGGCCTCCTACAATGAGCAGTTCTTC
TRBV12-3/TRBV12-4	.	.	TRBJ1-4	CASGGGEKLFF	TGTGCCAGCGGCGGCGGTGAAAAACTGTTTTTT
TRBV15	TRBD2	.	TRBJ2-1	CATGLAGFNEQFF	TGTGCCACAGGACTAGCGGGGTTCAATGAGCAGTTCTTC
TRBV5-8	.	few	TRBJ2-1	CASSLLQDYNEQFF	TGTGCCAGCAGCTTGCTCCAGGACTACAATGAGCAGTTCTTC
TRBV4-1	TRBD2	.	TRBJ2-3	CASSQTLAAYTDTQYF	TGCGCCAGCAGCCAAACCCTAGCGGCGTACACAGATACGCAGTATTTT
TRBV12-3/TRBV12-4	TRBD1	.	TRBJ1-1	CASSLGGQGAEAFF	TGTGCCAGCAGTTTAGGCGGGCAGGGGGCTGAAGCTTTCTTT
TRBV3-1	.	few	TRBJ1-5	CASSQDPTGGQPQHF	TGTGCCAGCAGCCAAGATCCCACGGGAGGTCAGCCCCAGCATTTT
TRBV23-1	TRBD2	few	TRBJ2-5	CASRAWGSGGQETQYF	TGCGCCAGCAGGGCCTGGGGGAGCGGGGGCCAAGAGACCCAGTACTTC
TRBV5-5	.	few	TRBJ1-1	CASSLNPSSTEAFF	TGTGCCAGCAGCTTGAACCCCTCCTCCACTGAAGCTTTCTTT
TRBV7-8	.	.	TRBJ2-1	CASSSHRGVDEQFF	TGTGCCAGCAGCTCCCATAGGGGGGTAGATGAGCAGTTCTTC
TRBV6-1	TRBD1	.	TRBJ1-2	CASSDGGTEVYTF	TGTGCCAGCAGTGATGGGGGGACAGAAGTCTACACCTTC
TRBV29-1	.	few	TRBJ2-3	CSVGGTQYF	TGCAGCGTTGGGGGGACGCAGTATTTT